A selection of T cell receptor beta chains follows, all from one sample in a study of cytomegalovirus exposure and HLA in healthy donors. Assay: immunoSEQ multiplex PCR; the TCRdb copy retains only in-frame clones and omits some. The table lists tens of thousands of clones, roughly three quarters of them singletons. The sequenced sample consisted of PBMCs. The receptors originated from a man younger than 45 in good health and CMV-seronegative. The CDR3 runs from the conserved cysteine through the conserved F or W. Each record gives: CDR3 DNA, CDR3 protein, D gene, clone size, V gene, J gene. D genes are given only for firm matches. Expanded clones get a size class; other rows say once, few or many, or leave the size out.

CDR3 DNA: TGTGCCAGCAGGGACACAGGGGCTGGAAACACCATATATTTT
CDR3 protein: CASRDTGAGNTIYF
D gene: TRBD1
clone size: NA
V gene: TRBV25-1
J gene: TRBJ1-3

CDR3 DNA: TGTGCCAGCAGCCCGACGACAGTTAACTATGGCTACACCTTC
CDR3 protein: CASSPTTVNYGYTF
D gene: NA
clone size: NA
V gene: TRBV7-9
J gene: TRBJ1-2

CDR3 DNA: TGCAGCGTTACTCGTTCGGTATATGTTGCTGAAGCTTTCTTT
CDR3 protein: CSVTRSVYVAEAFF
D gene: NA
clone size: NA
V gene: TRBV29-1
J gene: TRBJ1-1

CDR3 DNA: TGCGCCAGCAAGTATGCAGGGAACACCGGGGAGCTGTTTTTT
CDR3 protein: CASKYAGNTGELFF
D gene: NA
clone size: NA
V gene: TRBV5-1
J gene: TRBJ2-2

CDR3 DNA: TGCGCCAGCAGCCAAGACAGGGGTGGAAACACCGGGGAGCTGTTTTTT
CDR3 protein: CASSQDRGGNTGELFF
D gene: NA
clone size: NA
V gene: TRBV4-1
J gene: TRBJ2-2

CDR3 DNA: TGCGCCAGCAGCTTGGGGACTAGCGGGAAGGCGGCAGATACGCAGTATTTT
CDR3 protein: CASSLGTSGKAADTQYF
D gene: TRBD2
clone size: NA
V gene: TRBV5-1
J gene: TRBJ2-3

CDR3 DNA: TGCAGCGTTGAAGTTGCAGGTTACGAGCAGTACTTC
CDR3 protein: CSVEVAGYEQYF
D gene: NA
clone size: NA
V gene: TRBV29-1
J gene: TRBJ2-7

CDR3 DNA: TGTGCCAGCAGCCGGACAGGGGGCTACAATGGCTACACCTTC
CDR3 protein: CASSRTGGYNGYTF
D gene: TRBD1
clone size: NA
V gene: TRBV5-8
J gene: TRBJ1-2

CDR3 DNA: TGTGCCAGCAGCCAAGATTTAGGGGTCGGGGGGGAAAAACTGTTTTTT
CDR3 protein: CASSQDLGVGGEKLFF
D gene: NA
clone size: once
V gene: TRBV4-2
J gene: TRBJ1-4

CDR3 DNA: TGTGCCAGCAGCAAAAATTTGATGGGACAGGAGGAAAACATTCAGTACTTC
CDR3 protein: CASSKNLMGQEENIQYF
D gene: NA
clone size: NA
V gene: TRBV21-1
J gene: TRBJ2-4

CDR3 DNA: TGTGCCAGCAGTTTGGGCGAGGGAACGTGCGCGTACTTC
CDR3 protein: CASSLGEGTCAYF
D gene: NA
clone size: NA
V gene: TRBV6-5
J gene: TRBJ2-7

CDR3 DNA: TGTGCCAGCCGCTTGGGGTGGGGGGAAGACACTGAAGCTTTCTTT
CDR3 protein: CASRLGWGEDTEAFF
D gene: NA
clone size: NA
V gene: TRBV6-5
J gene: TRBJ1-1

CDR3 DNA: TGTGCCAGCAGTGAACTAGCGGGGGGGCCAGATACGCAGTATTTT
CDR3 protein: CASSELAGGPDTQYF
D gene: TRBD2
clone size: many
V gene: TRBV6-1
J gene: TRBJ2-3

CDR3 DNA: TGTGCCTGGAGTGTAGCAGGGGGCATCACAGATACGCAGTATTTT
CDR3 protein: CAWSVAGGITDTQYF
D gene: TRBD1
clone size: NA
V gene: TRBV30
J gene: TRBJ2-3

CDR3 DNA: TGTGCCAGCACGCGGACAGAGGGTCGTGGCTACACCTTC
CDR3 protein: CASTRTEGRGYTF
D gene: NA
clone size: NA
V gene: TRBV28
J gene: TRBJ1-2

CDR3 DNA: TGCGCCAGCAGTGCCACAGGGTACACAGATACGCAGTATTTT
CDR3 protein: CASSATGYTDTQYF
D gene: NA
clone size: NA
V gene: TRBV10-2
J gene: TRBJ2-3

CDR3 DNA: TGTGCCAGCAGCGCGGAAACAGGGAAGGGGCAGCCCCAGCATTTT
CDR3 protein: CASSAETGKGQPQHF
D gene: NA
clone size: NA
V gene: TRBV9
J gene: TRBJ1-5

CDR3 DNA: TGTGCCAGCAGCTTAGACCCTTCTCTAGCGGGGGGTGGAGAGACCCAGTACTTC
CDR3 protein: CASSLDPSLAGGGETQYF
D gene: TRBD2
clone size: NA
V gene: TRBV7-2
J gene: TRBJ2-5

CDR3 DNA: TGCGCCAGCAGCTTACAGGGGGAGAGCTACGAGCAGTACTTC
CDR3 protein: CASSLQGESYEQYF
D gene: TRBD1
clone size: NA
V gene: TRBV5-1
J gene: TRBJ2-7

CDR3 DNA: TGTGCCAGCTCACCATCCCTGGACAGCAACACTGAAGCTTTCTTT
CDR3 protein: CASSPSLDSNTEAFF
D gene: NA
clone size: NA
V gene: TRBV18
J gene: TRBJ1-1

CDR3 DNA: TGTGCCAGCAGTTGGGACAGCCAGAACACCGGGGAGCTGTTTTTT
CDR3 protein: CASSWDSQNTGELFF
D gene: TRBD1
clone size: NA
V gene: TRBV5-4
J gene: TRBJ2-2

CDR3 DNA: TGTGCCAGCAGCCCCGGGTCGCTCGAGCAGTACTTC
CDR3 protein: CASSPGSLEQYF
D gene: NA
clone size: NA
V gene: TRBV5-6
J gene: TRBJ2-7

CDR3 DNA: TGTGCCACCAGCAGAGGCCTAGATGGTTACGAGCAGTACTTC
CDR3 protein: CATSRGLDGYEQYF
D gene: NA
clone size: NA
V gene: TRBV15
J gene: TRBJ2-7

CDR3 DNA: TGCGCCAGCAGCTTGGGACGGAGCCTAACTAATGAAAAACTGTTTTTT
CDR3 protein: CASSLGRSLTNEKLFF
D gene: NA
clone size: NA
V gene: TRBV5-1
J gene: TRBJ1-4

CDR3 DNA: TGTGCCAGCAGTTATGAGGCCGGGGTGCCCACCTTC
CDR3 protein: CASSYEAGVPTF
D gene: NA
clone size: NA
V gene: TRBV6-6
J gene: TRBJ1-2

CDR3 DNA: TGCGCCAGCAGCCAGGGGAGGGACAGGGGGCTCAGGCAGTATTTT
CDR3 protein: CASSQGRDRGLRQYF
D gene: TRBD1
clone size: NA
V gene: TRBV4-3
J gene: TRBJ2-3

CDR3 DNA: TGTGCCAGCAGTTTTATACCAGGGACAGGGGAGTTCACAGATACGCAGTATTTT
CDR3 protein: CASSFIPGTGEFTDTQYF
D gene: TRBD1
clone size: NA
V gene: TRBV28
J gene: TRBJ2-3

CDR3 DNA: TGTGCCAGCAGCGGGAGCCCTGGGGAGACCCAGTACTTC
CDR3 protein: CASSGSPGETQYF
D gene: NA
clone size: NA
V gene: TRBV28
J gene: TRBJ2-5